This TCR beta chain was sequenced for a study of control samples from healthy donors and cancer patients. This CDR3 spans 15 amino acids. Germline V gives CDR1 MNHEY, CDR2 SVGAGI. V was shortened by 0 bases and J by 4 bases, with 13 bases between the two germline ends. The data were produced by immunoSEQ multiplex PCR, yet TCRdb's version contains in-frame clones alone and is incomplete. The sample includes about 120,000 clones, approximately 90% of them seen just once. What was sequenced was blood. The J gene is TRBJ2-7, the V gene TRBV6-5; D tentatively reads TRBD1 or TRBD2 (6 bases each). The source is an older woman in good health. The CDR3 sequence: CASSYSPGANYEQYF. CDR3 coding DNA: TGTGCCAGCAGTTACTCACCGGGGGCAAATTACGAGCAGTACTTC.